Detailed here is one TCR beta chain. TCRdb called the 5' RACE reads again in MiXCR, with one record for every CDR3 protein. The table includes 1.5 million to 2 million distinct CDR3 sequences, under 35% detected once. The V end was cut by 4 bases, the J end by 6 bases, with 20 bases between. This CDR3 is built from 16 residues. Germline CDR1 reads MGHRA; CDR2 reads YSYEKL. The data derive from a study of identical twins. This sequence was found in a newborn girl in good health. What was sequenced was cord blood. The chain uses TRBV4-1 and TRBJ2-3; D might be TRBD2 (5 bases). CDR3 region: CASSRTPWIREDTQYF. The CDR3 DNA reads as TGCGCCAGCAGCCGGACTCCTTGGATTCGAGAGGATACGCAGTATTTT.